The T cell receptor beta chain under discussion was sequenced for a study of resident and recirculating memory T cells in vitiligo (dated by TCRdb to 2017 to 2018). Notes on the research overall: For TCR beta sequencing, epidermis was obtained by shave biopsy from two lesional and two nonlesional sites, and PBMCs were also collected, from each of a few stable vitiligo patients. Without any cell sorting, samples were homogenized immediately before genomic DNA was extracted using the Qiagen DNeasy Blood & Tissue Kit. The goal of the human TCR beta sequencing was to check whether lesional vitiligo skin contained specific clones that differed from the clones found in nonlesional skin and blood.

For this chain, trimming is 3 bases at the V end and 0 bases at the J end, and the number of junction bases without a gene match is 2. The CDR1 and CDR2 encoded by the germline V gene are SGHRS and YFSETQ. The cysteine opens and the phenylalanine closes a CDR3 of 14 amino acids. Only the CDR3 part of the read is kept: 42 bases, read in frame from the first base. A remark on this clone: Its antigen has not been determined. No much larger clone is present one base from it, and per-base qualities are unavailable.

Vitiligo was considered stable when no change in lesions had been observed over the previous 6 months. To qualify as stable, patients additionally needed to show no confetti depigmentation, which is a clinical sign of active vitiligo. Any patient who had received treatment in the previous three months was excluded. Ficoll density gradient centrifugation was used to isolate PBMCs from heparinized blood, after which the PBMCs were flash-frozen. TCR beta chains were amplified from genomic DNA with the immunoSEQ hsTCRB kit. The immunoSEQ service sequenced the TCR beta libraries on an Illumina MiSeq instrument. Per the authors' processing: The immunoSEQ Analyzer was used to analyze the repertoire data. Imported from immuneACCESS, the table was reduced by TCRdb to in-frame sequences with V and J called. These copies leave out some clones; in studies compared against another copy, an unresolved V gene accounts for under half, and the cause of the remainder is not known. The V and J calls and clone size come from that table; D and trimming were worked out from the DNA. The sample table shows tens of thousands of clones, and roughly nine tenths are seen once. The leading ten clones occupy about 5.5% of the sample.

Overall results and qualifications from the work: No unique dominant TCR clone was detected, and variation in clonality was observed among vitiligo lesions. Mechanistic studies in the future are needed to assess how much the detected T cell clones and the human Trm pools versus Tcm pools each contribute. Overlap and correlation analysis showed no significant repertoire overlap between biopsies except for each lesion with itself, even within a single patient. Because TCR sequences were not shared across biopsy sites or across patients, the findings suggest that different lesions are infiltrated by different T cell clones, a pattern described as private specificity.

Specimen: blood. The TCR sequence derives from a male donor with vitiligo. The chain joins TRBV5-1 to TRBJ1-1; 7 bases in the middle match TRBD1. The DNA sequence reads TGCGCCAGCAGCTACAGGGGCATGAACACTGAAGCTTTCTTT. This codes for CASSYRGMNTEAFF.